A selection of T cell receptor beta chains follows, all from one sample in a study of blood T cell repertoires in COVID-19. Sequenced by immunoSEQ multiplex PCR; TCRdb stores in-frame clones only, minus some. The table has 350,000 to 450,000 clones, around 84% seen once. The sample consisted of peripheral blood. These receptors all stem from a woman between 18 and 30 years old with acute or convalescent COVID-19. Each CDR3 is given with its conserved first and last residue. The D gene is left open where the match is weak. Some rows have no size entry. The others give once, few or many, or a class for an expanded clone.

TRBJ2-1,-,TRBD1,14,TRBV10-3,TGTGCCATCAGTAGCAGGGGGCCGGTCAATGAGCAGTTCTTC,CAISSRGPVNEQFF
TRBJ2-3,once,-,15,TRBV12-5,TGTGCTAGTGGTTTGGTACTAGGGCCCACAGATACGCAGTATTTT,CASGLVLGPTDTQYF
TRBJ2-5,once,-,12,TRBV7-9,TGTGCCAGCAGCTTAGCGCGAGAGACCCAGTACTTC,CASSLARETQYF
TRBJ2-3,-,TRBD1,14,TRBV5-1,TGCGCCAGCAGCCCGGGACAGCTCACAGATACGCAGTATTTT,CASSPGQLTDTQYF
TRBJ1-2,once,-,15,TRBV4-1,TGCGCCAGCAGCCAAGAATACGCTGTGCAGTATGGCTACACCTTC,CASSQEYAVQYGYTF
TRBJ1-3,once,-,15,TRBV27,TGTGCCAGCAGTATTACAGGGAGCTCTGGAAACACCATATATTTT,CASSITGSSGNTIYF
TRBJ1-1,-,-,17,TRBV7-3,TGTGCCAGCAGCTTAGGCAGCCGGGTACCGATGAACACTGAAGCTTTCTTT,CASSLGSRVPMNTEAFF
TRBJ1-2,-,-,14,TRBV6-1,TGTGCCAGCAGTGACATGGGCCGACACTATGGCTACACCTTC,CASSDMGRHYGYTF
TRBJ1-1,-,-,11,TRBV30,TGTGCCTGGAGTAGGGAGATTGAAGCTTTCTTT,CAWSREIEAFF
TRBJ1-4,-,-,14,TRBV6-5,TGTGCCAGCGGTTGGGGCACTTCTAATGAAAAACTGTTTTTT,CASGWGTSNEKLFF
TRBJ1-1,-,-,13,TRBV12-3/TRBV12-4,TGTGCCAGCAGTGACAAAATGAACACTGAAGCTTTCTTT,CASSDKMNTEAFF
TRBJ2-7,-,-,14,TRBV12-5,TGTGCTAGTGATAGCCCCGAACAGGGCTACGAGCAGTACTTC,CASDSPEQGYEQYF
TRBJ1-1,-,TRBD1,15,TRBV9,TGTGCCAGCAGCGTAGTTTCGGGACAGGGCGCTGAAGCTTTCTTT,CASSVVSGQGAEAFF
TRBJ2-7,-,-,13,TRBV3-1/TRBV3-2,TGTGCCAGCAGCGGGGGGTTCTCCTACGAGCAGTACTTC,CASSGGFSYEQYF
TRBJ2-1,-,-,15,TRBV6-5,TGTGCCAGCATGGGCGGCGGGTCGAGGTCAGATGAGCAGTTCTTC,CASMGGGSRSDEQFF
TRBJ1-1,-,-,14,TRBV18,TGTGCCAGCTTGCCCGGGGGGGAGAACACTGAAGCTTTCTTT,CASLPGGENTEAFF
TRBJ2-1,-,-,15,TRBV3-1/TRBV3-2,TGTGCCAGCAGCCAAGACGGGAGCTCCTACAATGAGCAGTTCTTC,CASSQDGSSYNEQFF
TRBJ1-5,-,TRBD1,14,TRBV6-1,TGTGCCAGCAGTGAACAGGGGGACAATCAGCCCCAGCATTTT,CASSEQGDNQPQHF
TRBJ1-4,-,TRBD1,15,TRBV28,TGTGCCAGCAGTCCCCAGGACAGGGTAAATGAAAAACTGTTTTTT,CASSPQDRVNEKLFF
TRBJ1-1,few,-,14,TRBV19,TGTGCCAGTAGTATAGGCAGGGAGAACACTGAAGCTTTCTTT,CASSIGRENTEAFF
TRBJ2-1,-,TRBD2,16,TRBV4-1,TGCGCCAGCAGCCAAGAGTCTAGCGGGAGTGTACTTGAGCAGTTCTTC,CASSQESSGSVLEQFF
TRBJ2-2,once,TRBD1,17,TRBV12-5,TGTGCTAGTGGTTTGCCGCAGACAGGGTTGGACACCGGGGAGCTGTTTTTT,CASGLPQTGLDTGELFF
TRBJ2-7,-,-,15,TRBV3-1/TRBV3-2,TGTGCCAGCAGCCTCGTGGGAGGCCGCCCCTACGAGCAGTACTTC,CASSLVGGRPYEQYF
TRBJ2-1,-,-,13,TRBV24-1,TGTGCCACCAGTGATTTTAGGGAGAATGAGCAGTTCTTC,CATSDFRENEQFF
TRBJ2-7,-,TRBD2,16,TRBV5-4,TGTGCCAGCAGCTTGACACTAGCGGGGGGAACCTACGAGCAGTACTTC,CASSLTLAGGTYEQYF
TRBJ2-7,-,-,16,TRBV5-6,TGTGCCAGCAGCTTGTATCTGGCAGGCCCCGGCTACGAGCAGTACTTC,CASSLYLAGPGYEQYF
TRBJ1-1,-,-,14,TRBV9,TGTGCCAGCAACCCCAAGGGGGGGGACGGTGAAGCTTTCTTT,CASNPKGGDGEAFF
TRBJ2-5,-,TRBD1,13,TRBV6-5,TGTGCCAGCAACCGAGACAGGGCGGAGACCCAGTACTTC,CASNRDRAETQYF
TRBJ1-5,once,-,13,TRBV2,TGTGCCAGCAGTGAAGCGACTAATCAGCCCCAGCATTTT,CASSEATNQPQHF
TRBJ2-5,-,-,13,TRBV9,TGTGCCAGCAGCGTAGATCAGGGAGAGACCCAGTACTTC,CASSVDQGETQYF